The 20 T cell receptor beta chains below were found in one sample sequenced in a study of memory CD4+ T cells and cytomegalovirus serostatus. Single viable CD3+CD4+CD8-CD45RO+ cells were sorted as the memory CD4+ T cells. Repertoires were generated with immunoSEQ multiplex PCR, while TCRdb's copy carries only in-frame clones and drops some. The table has 40,000 to 45,000 clones, over 65% seen once; the top ten hold roughly 2%. The sequenced sample was memory CD4+ T cells from blood. The receptors were sampled from an adult in good health and CMV-seronegative.

The J gene is TRBJ1-1, the V gene TRBV2; 7 nucleotides align to TRBD1. The ends lost 6 bases at V and 0 bases at J; junction bases unmatched: 7. The CDR3 sequence is 15 residues long. Germline CDR1 SNHLY, CDR2 FYNNEI. The CDR3 DNA is TGTGCCAGCAGAGCTGAGGGGGCTGTGAACACTGAAGCTTTCTTT. Amino acid sequence: CASRAEGAVNTEAFF.

The chain links TRBV19 to TRBJ1-2; 7 nucleotides line up with TRBD1. V lost 0 bases, J lost 6 bases, and 10 bases stayed unmatched. The CDR3 has 16 amino acids. Germline CDR1 and CDR2: LNHDA and SQIVND (reference sequence). The CDR3 here is CASSIDGMTGRDGYTF. The CDR3 bases are TGTGCCAGTAGTATAGACGGAATGACAGGGAGGGATGGCTACACCTTC.

J is TRBJ2-2 and V is TRBV5-1; TRBD1 might be the D (5 bases). There are 15 residues in the CDR3. V lost 1 base and J lost 3, with 10 bases in between. Germline assignment: CDR1 SGHRS and CDR2 YFSETQ. The CDR3 region has the DNA TGCGCCAGCAGCTTGTTCGAAGGGGACACCGGGGAGCTGTTTTTT. Translated, it gives CASSLFEGDTGELFF.

V usage is TRBV5-1 and J usage is TRBJ2-2, with unresolved D. The CDR3 loop spans 15 amino acids. Germline-derived CDR1 and CDR2 are SGHRS and YFSETQ. Trimming stripped 4 bases from V and 0 bases from J, with 10 bases between. The CDR3, as DNA: TGCGCCAGCAGCCTCACCGAAACGAACACCGGGGAGCTGTTTTTT. Translated: CASSLTETNTGELFF.

This chain uses TRBV6-5 with TRBJ2-7; no clear D. There are 13 residues in the CDR3. Trimming took 6 bases from V and 2 from J, leaving 11 bases between them. Looked up from germline, CDR1 is MNHEY and CDR2 is SVGAGI. The CDR3 coding sequence is TGTGCCAGCAGGCCTCACGGCCCCTACGAGCAGTACTTC. Its translation: CASRPHGPYEQYF.

This chain connects TRBV4-2 to TRBJ1-5, with D uncertain. CDR1 LGHNA and CDR2 YNFKEQ come from the germline V gene. CDR3 length: 15 amino acids. Trimming removed 4 bases at V and 0 bases at J, with 10 bases between. CDR3 sequence: CASSPLTDSNQPQHF. The CDR3 region has the DNA TGTGCCAGCAGCCCACTGACTGATAGCAATCAGCCCCAGCATTTT.

The chain couples TRBV19 to TRBJ1-4; 7 bases are shared with TRBD1. Germline V gene lookup returns CDR1 LNHDA and CDR2 SQIVND (reference sequence). After removal of 5 bases from V and 3 bases from J, the junction contained 9 bases not matched to a gene. This CDR3 is 16 amino acids long. CDR3 residues: CASSVDRVRANEKLFF. The CDR3 coding sequence is TGTGCCAGTAGTGTCGACAGGGTCCGGGCTAATGAAAAACTGTTTTTT. The whole variable domain, remainder taken from reference TRBV19 and TRBJ1-4, is DGGITQSPKYLFRKEGQNVTLSCEQNLNHDAMYWYRQDPGQGLRLIYYSQIVNDFQKGDIAEGYSVSREKKESFPLTVTSAQKNPTAFYLCASSVDRVRANEKLFFGSGTQLSVL.

Only a few counts were recorded for this clone. This chain joins TRBV27 and TRBJ2-2, with 7 nucleotides matching TRBD1. The junction had 11 bases not matched to a gene; V was cut back by 5 bases and J by 5 bases. Germline V gives CDR1 MNHEY, CDR2 SMNVEV (reference sequence). The length of the CDR3 is 16 residues. CDR3 amino acids: CASSGRQGLSTGELFF. In DNA form, the CDR3 reads TGTGCCAGCAGTGGGAGACAGGGTTTGAGTACCGGGGAGCTGTTTTTT.

The V gene is TRBV5-6, the J gene TRBJ1-5; no clear D. Germline V gene sequence: CDR1 SGHDT, CDR2 YYEEEE. Trimming cost V 4 bases and J 2 bases, with 13 bases left between them. The CDR3 loop spans 15 amino acids. The CDR3 DNA reads as TGTGCCAGCAGCGGAGGGCTGCAAGGCAATCAGCCCCAGCATTTT. Its translation: CASSGGLQGNQPQHF.

The V and J genes are TRBV7-8 and TRBJ2-5; the match to TRBD1 covers 10 bases. V shed 1 base and J 2 bases; nucleotides not matched to a gene: 4. The CDR3 totals 16 residues. Germline CDR1 is SGHVS and CDR2 is FQNEAQ. This CDR3 reads CASSLVGQGRQETQYF. The CDR3 DNA reads as TGTGCCAGCAGCTTAGTGGGACAGGGGAGACAAGAGACCCAGTACTTC.

The V and J genes are TRBV27 and TRBJ1-1, with D maybe TRBD1 (5 bases). The V end was cut by 4 bases, the J end by 4 bases, with 16 bases between. The CDR3 has 15 residues. In germline, CDR1 is MNHEY, CDR2 SMNVEV (reference sequence). The CDR3 here is CASSSRGRSITEAFF. The CDR3, as DNA: TGTGCCAGCAGTTCTCGGGGGAGAAGTATCACTGAAGCTTTCTTT.

The chain has TRBV5-1 and TRBJ1-1; D unresolved. The CDR3 sequence is 16 residues long. Per germline, CDR1 SGHRS and CDR2 YFSETQ. V was cut by 3 bases and J by 1 base, with 16 bases left in between. CDR3 in amino acids: CASSSEVVGGNTEAFF. CDR3 in DNA: TGCGCCAGCAGCTCGGAGGTAGTTGGAGGGAACACTGAAGCTTTCTTT.

V usage is TRBV10-3 and J usage is TRBJ1-3; no clear D. The CDR3 sequence is 14 residues long. Germline V gene lookup returns CDR1 ENHRY and CDR2 SYGVKD. V was shortened by 2 bases and J by 7 bases, with 12 bases between the two germline ends. The chain's CDR3 is CAISEGRRANTIYF. The CDR3 DNA reads as TGTGCCATCAGTGAGGGCAGGCGGGCTAACACCATATATTTT.

This clone was picked up a small number of times. The V call is TRBV18, the J call TRBJ1-1; D is unresolved. This CDR3 region has 15 residues. The germline gives CDR1 KGHSH, CDR2 LQKENI. V was trimmed by 6 bases and J by 4 bases, leaving 18 bases between them. The CDR3 here is CASSPGVDSSTEAFF. CDR3 bases: TGTGCCAGCTCCCCCGGGGTTGATAGTAGCACTGAAGCTTTCTTT.

The chain carries TRBV6-1 and TRBJ2-7; the D is unclear. This CDR3 has 10 amino acids. Germline CDR1 is MNHNS and CDR2 is SASEGT. V was trimmed by 4 bases and J by 4 bases, leaving 2 bases between them. CDR3 in amino acids: CASSAYEQYF. DNA of the CDR3: TGTGCCAGCAGTGCGTACGAGCAGTACTTC.

The J gene is TRBJ2-3, the V gene TRBV6-5; 10 bases align to TRBD1. This CDR3 is 15 amino acids long. The V gene's germline CDR1 is MNHEY and CDR2 SVGAGI. J gave up 4 bases and V 7 bases, and 8 bases lay outside the gene matches. The CDR3 loop is CASNLRDRGSDTQYF. The CDR3 nucleotides read TGTGCCAGCAATCTCCGGGACAGGGGATCAGATACGCAGTATTTT.

This chain uses TRBV30 with TRBJ1-4; no firm D call. The CDR3 has 12 amino acids. Trimming removed 8 bases from V and 8 bases from J, with 15 bases in between. Germline CDR1 GTSNPN, CDR2 SVGIG (reference sequence). CDR3 sequence reads: CARAVQGEKLFF. CDR3 nucleotide sequence: TGTGCCCGAGCCGTTCAAGGGGAAAAACTGTTTTTT.

CDR3 amino acids: CASSLWSTKRQYF. The CDR3 DNA reads as TGTGCCAGCAGTTTATGGTCGACGAAGAGGCAGTACTTC. V gene TRBV28 combines with J gene TRBJ2-5; D gene unclear. Germline CDR1 MDHEN, CDR2 SYDVKM. The CDR3 extends over 13 amino acids. With 0 bases removed from V and 11 bases from J, the gap between germline ends came to 13 bases.

The rearrangement joins TRBV2 to TRBJ2-2; no reliable D call. V was cut by 5 bases and J by 0 bases, with 7 bases left in between. CDR1 and CDR2 from the germline V gene are SNHLY and FYNNEI. The CDR3 sequence is 14 residues long. The CDR3 spells CASSSQANTGELFF. CDR3 in DNA: TGTGCCAGCAGTTCACAAGCGAACACCGGGGAGCTGTTTTTT.

The V and J genes are TRBV4-2 and TRBJ2-7, with a possible D match to TRBD2 (6 bases). V gave up 0 bases and J gave up 0 bases, with 15 bases separating them. CDR1 is LGHNA, CDR2 YNFKEQ, per germline. The CDR3 runs to 17 residues. The CDR3 DNA is TGTGCCAGCAGCCAAGATAGCCTTGCGGGGATCTCCTACGAGCAGTACTTC. This translates into CASSQDSLAGISYEQYF.